What follows is one T cell receptor beta chain and its context. The antigen it binds to is not known. The record has no base qualities; no much larger clone is one base away. The immunoSEQ assay amplified TCRB CDR3 regions from approximately 2 micrograms of genomic DNA, or from all available DNA when less than that amount was available. Multiplex PCR used 60 forward primers for TCR V beta segments and 13 reverse primers for J beta segments. To estimate the number of reads per starting template, synthetic control templates were added to each sample at limiting dilution. The Illumina HiSeq System generated 87 bp sequencing reads. On the authors' methods: PCR and sequencing errors were removed by merging closely related sequences with a nearest neighbor algorithm. TCR overlap was measured as the percentage of unique tumor TCR beta sequences also present in the same patient's peripheral blood. Held by TCRdb, this immuneACCESS table contains in-frame sequences only and omits some clones. Under half of the omission traces to an unresolved V gene where checked; the cause of the rest is unknown. Clone size and the V and J calls come from that table; the DNA yielded D and trimming. The sample table records about 100,000 clones; 65% to 85% of these occur just once. Of the sample, 5% to 7% falls within the top ten clones.

This specimen belongs to a study of glioma-infiltrating T cells after dendritic cell vaccination (dated by TCRdb to the mid-2010s). About the study as a whole: Of the 15 or so glioblastoma patients in the cohort, all drawn from Phase I and II dendritic cell vaccination trials, 9 were newly diagnosed and 6 had recurrent disease. Between the early 2000s and the early 2010s, the patients were given dendritic cell vaccination pulsed with autologous tumor lysate. The vaccine was prepared from monocyte-derived dendritic cells that were cultured for seven days with IL-4 and GM-CSF and then pulsed overnight with autologous tumor lysate. Patients received three intradermal dendritic cell vaccine injections at biweekly intervals in the arm below the axilla. In glioblastoma patients vaccinated with dendritic cells, deep sequencing of TCR beta CDR3 regions served to measure tumor-infiltrating lymphocyte content and to compare repertoires between tumor and blood. TCR sequencing metrics, including TIL content and tumor-blood repertoire overlap, were correlated with survival after dendritic cell vaccination.

This sample's time point label indicates: after dendritic cell vaccination, including at tumor progression/relapse. Patients were selected on the basis of adequate residual fresh-frozen tumor tissue and more than two years of available survival data. Although molecular status otherwise differed among the glioblastoma patients, no patient had an isocitrate dehydrogenase mutation. PBMC were collected before vaccination, two weeks after the third vaccination, and at tumor progression when it occurred. The Qiagen DNeasy Blood extraction Kit was used to extract genomic DNA. The research as a whole found: The cohort was small and heterogeneous, and full blood and tumor sets were available for few patients, with initial-recurrent tumor pairs available for even fewer patients. The three-group TCR overlap response model was described as speculative and requiring prospective validation. No direct relationship between TCR clonality and survival was found, suggesting a diverse polyclonal response may matter. Longer time to progression and overall survival after dendritic cell vaccination were predicted by higher estimated pretreatment TIL content.

CDR1 LNHDA and CDR2 SQIVND were looked up in the germline V gene (reference sequence). The CDR3 measures 15 amino acids from cysteine to phenylalanine. The entry retains the CDR3 DNA only, 45 bases that are in frame from base 1. V loses 6 bases of germline sequence and J loses 8 bases, and the interval between the two ends is 19 bases. The starting material was blood, obtained after dendritic cell vaccination. The clonotype originates from a human donor with glioblastoma. The sequence joins TRBV19 to TRBJ2-2; possibly the D gene is TRBD1, per 6 matching bases. The CDR3 protein is CASRRQDRSGGELFF. At the DNA level, the sequence is TGTGCCAGTAGGCGGCAAGACAGGTCTGGTGGGGAGCTGTTTTTT.